The present T cell receptor (beta chain) was sequenced within a study of shared clonotypes between healthy human individuals. Positive CCR7 selection of CD45RO-negative cells yielded the naive CD8 cells, and terminally differentiated effector memory CD45RA+ cells were excluded. The CDR3 extends over 11 amino acids. Trimming removed 1 base from V and 8 bases from J, with 5 bases in between. CDR1 is SGHVS and CDR2 is FQNEAQ in the germline V gene. Only in-frame clones appear in the TCRdb table, and some are missing; sequencing was by immunoSEQ multiplex PCR. This sample has roughly 590,000 clones, with less than 97% found just once.

The chain employs TRBV7-8 and TRBJ1-2, with D hard to call. Source material: naive CD8+ T cells sorted from blood. This clonotype originated in a woman aged 25 to 39 in good health. The CDR3 is CASSLGLGYTF. DNA of the CDR3: TGTGCCAGCAGCTTAGGATTAGGCTACACCTTC.